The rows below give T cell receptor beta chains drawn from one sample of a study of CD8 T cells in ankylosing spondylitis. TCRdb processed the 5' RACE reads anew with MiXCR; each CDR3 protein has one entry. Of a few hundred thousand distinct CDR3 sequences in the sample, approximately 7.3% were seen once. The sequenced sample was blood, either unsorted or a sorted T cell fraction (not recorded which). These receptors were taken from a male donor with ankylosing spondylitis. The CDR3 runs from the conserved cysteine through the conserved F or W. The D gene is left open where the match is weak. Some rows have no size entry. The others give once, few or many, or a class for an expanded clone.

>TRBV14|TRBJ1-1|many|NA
CASSRGRLTNTEAFF
TGTGCCAGCAGCCGGGGACGGCTGACGAACACTGAAGCTTTCTTT
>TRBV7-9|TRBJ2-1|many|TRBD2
CASSPSTSGTHYNEQFF
TGTGCCAGCAGCCCATCGACTAGCGGGACTCACTACAATGAGCAGTTCTTC
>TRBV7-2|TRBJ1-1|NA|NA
CASSVGWTEAFF
TGTGCCAGCAGCGTAGGGTGGACTGAAGCTTTCTTT
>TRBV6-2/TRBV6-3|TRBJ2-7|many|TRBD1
CASSFAGTGPYEQYF
TGTGCCAGCAGTTTTGCCGGGACAGGCCCTTACGAGCAGTACTTC
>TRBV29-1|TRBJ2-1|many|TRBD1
CSAVPLIGTGPYNEQFF
TGCAGCGCTGTACCATTGATTGGGACAGGCCCCTACAATGAGCAGTTCTTC
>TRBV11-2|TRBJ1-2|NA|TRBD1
CASSLDLGQGGGYTF
TGTGCCAGCAGCTTAGATCTGGGACAGGGAGGTGGCTACACCTTC
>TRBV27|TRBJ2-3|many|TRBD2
CASSASAGVSTDTQYF
TGTGCCAGCAGCGCCTCAGCGGGAGTGAGCACAGATACGCAGTATTTT
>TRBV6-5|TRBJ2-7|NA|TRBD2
CASSYSKTSGSSYEQYF
TGTGCCAGCAGTTACTCGAAGACTAGCGGGAGCTCCTACGAGCAGTACTTC
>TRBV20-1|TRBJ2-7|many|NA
CSARWPRENRYEQYF
TGCAGTGCTAGATGGCCCAGGGAAAACCGCTACGAGCAGTACTTC
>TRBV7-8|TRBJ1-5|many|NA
CASSSSGTQHF
TGTGCCAGCAGCTCCTCAGGGACCCAGCATTTT
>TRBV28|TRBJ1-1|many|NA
CASSFRGWTEAFF
TGTGCCAGCAGTTTCCGGGGCTGGACTGAAGCTTTCTTT
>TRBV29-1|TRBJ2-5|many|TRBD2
CSVAGTSGRETQYF
TGCAGCGTCGCGGGGACTAGCGGGAGAGAGACCCAGTACTTC
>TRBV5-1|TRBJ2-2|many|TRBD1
CASSHQFGQGRIGELFF
TGCGCCAGCAGCCATCAGTTCGGACAGGGGCGTATCGGGGAGCTGTTTTTT
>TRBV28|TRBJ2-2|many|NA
CASSLLGNTGELFF
TGTGCCAGCAGTTTATTAGGGAACACCGGGGAGCTGTTTTTT
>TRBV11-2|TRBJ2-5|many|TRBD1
CASSSGQGPSQETQYF
TGTGCCAGCAGCTCGGGACAGGGGCCATCCCAAGAGACCCAGTACTTC
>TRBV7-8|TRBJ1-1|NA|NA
CASSLRPEEAFF
TGTGCCAGCAGCTTACGTCCAGAAGAAGCTTTCTTT
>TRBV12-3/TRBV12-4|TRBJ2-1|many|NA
CASSPFWGNNEQFF
TGTGCCAGCAGCCCGTTCTGGGGGAACAATGAGCAGTTCTTC
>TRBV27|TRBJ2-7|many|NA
CASSLIGGGPYYEQYF
TGTGCCAGCAGTTTAATAGGGGGGGGACCGTACTACGAGCAGTACTTC
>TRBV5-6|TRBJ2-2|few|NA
CASSLIPQGGTGELFF
TGTGCCAGCAGCTTGATCCCCCAGGGGGGAACCGGGGAGCTGTTTTTT
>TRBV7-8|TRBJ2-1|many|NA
CASSGGYSSYNEQFF
TGTGCCAGCAGTGGGGGATACAGCTCCTACAATGAGCAGTTCTTC
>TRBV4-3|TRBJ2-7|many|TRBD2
CASSQDLRGGEGEQYF
TGCGCCAGCAGCCAAGATTTAAGGGGCGGGGAGGGCGAGCAGTACTTC
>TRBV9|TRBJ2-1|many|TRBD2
CASSGLAGGPSSYNEQFF
TGTGCCAGCAGCGGGCTAGCGGGAGGACCGAGCTCCTACAATGAGCAGTTCTTC
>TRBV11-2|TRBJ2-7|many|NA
CASSLVTGGHEQYF
TGTGCCAGCAGCTTAGTTACGGGGGGCCACGAGCAGTACTTC
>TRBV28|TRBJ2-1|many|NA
CASSWEVGFEQFF
TGTGCCAGCAGTTGGGAAGTAGGATTTGAGCAGTTCTTC